This T cell receptor beta chain emerged from a study of beta chain features in type 1 diabetes. Germline CDR1 SNHLY, CDR2 FYNNEI. The CDR3 is made up of 14 amino acids. Trimming took 6 bases from V and 7 from J; bases not matched to a gene: 8. Sorting that relied on CD45RO/CCR7/CD25/CD127/CD95/CD27 yielded CD4+ naive, central memory, regulatory and stem cell-like memory cells. cDNA synthesis used the whole RNA isolate, giving expressed TCRB sequences. The data were produced by immunoSEQ multiplex PCR, yet TCRdb's version contains in-frame clones alone and is incomplete. The sample consists of 300,000 to 350,000 clones, approximately 9.7% of them appearing once. In its sample, this clone was seen a few times. Its antigen is unidentified. Study conclusions and caveats: Relative to healthy donors, patients appeared to have naive, central memory and Treg TCRB repertoires that were more similar. Moderate but significant shortening of TCRB CDR3s was recorded in all four CD4+ subsets from Type 1 diabetes patients.

The chain links TRBV2 to TRBJ2-2, with 7 bases that match TRBD1. The specimen sequenced was central memory CD4+ T cells from blood. The sequence was obtained from a man in his thirties or forties with type 1 diabetes. In DNA, the CDR3 is TGTGCCAGCAGGTACAGGGGAAAGGACGGGGAGCTGTTTTTT. Protein product: CASRYRGKDGELFF.